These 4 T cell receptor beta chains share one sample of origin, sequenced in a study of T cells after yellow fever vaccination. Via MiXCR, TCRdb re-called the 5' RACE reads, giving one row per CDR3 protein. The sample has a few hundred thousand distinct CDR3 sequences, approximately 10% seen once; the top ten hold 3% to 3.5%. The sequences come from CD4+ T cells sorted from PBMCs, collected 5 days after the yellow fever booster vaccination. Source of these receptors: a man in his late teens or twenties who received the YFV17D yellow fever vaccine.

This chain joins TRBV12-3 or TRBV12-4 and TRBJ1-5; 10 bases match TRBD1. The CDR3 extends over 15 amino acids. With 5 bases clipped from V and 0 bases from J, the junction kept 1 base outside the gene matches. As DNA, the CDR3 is TGTGCCAGCAGTCGGGACAGGGGTAGCAATCAGCCCCAGCATTTT. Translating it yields CASSRDRGSNQPQHF.

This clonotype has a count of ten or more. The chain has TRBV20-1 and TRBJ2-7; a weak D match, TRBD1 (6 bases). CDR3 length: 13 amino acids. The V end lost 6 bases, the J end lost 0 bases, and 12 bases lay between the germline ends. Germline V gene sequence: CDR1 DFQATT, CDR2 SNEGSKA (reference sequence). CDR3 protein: CSAAIQGSYEQYV. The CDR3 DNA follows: TGCAGTGCCGCAATACAGGGCTCCTACGAGCAGTACGTC.

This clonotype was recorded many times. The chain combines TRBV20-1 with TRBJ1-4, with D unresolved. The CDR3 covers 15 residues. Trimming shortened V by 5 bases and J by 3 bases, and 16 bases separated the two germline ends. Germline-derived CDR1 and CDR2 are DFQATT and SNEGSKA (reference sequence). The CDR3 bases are TGCAGTGCTCCCACCCACAGCGTATCTAATGAAAAACTGTTTTTT. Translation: CSAPTHSVSNEKLFF.

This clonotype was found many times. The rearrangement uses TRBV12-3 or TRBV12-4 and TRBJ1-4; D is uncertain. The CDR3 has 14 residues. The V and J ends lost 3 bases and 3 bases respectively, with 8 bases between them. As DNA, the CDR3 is TGTGCCAGCAGTTTCTCCGCGGCTAATGAAAAACTGTTTTTT. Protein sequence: CASSFSAANEKLFF.